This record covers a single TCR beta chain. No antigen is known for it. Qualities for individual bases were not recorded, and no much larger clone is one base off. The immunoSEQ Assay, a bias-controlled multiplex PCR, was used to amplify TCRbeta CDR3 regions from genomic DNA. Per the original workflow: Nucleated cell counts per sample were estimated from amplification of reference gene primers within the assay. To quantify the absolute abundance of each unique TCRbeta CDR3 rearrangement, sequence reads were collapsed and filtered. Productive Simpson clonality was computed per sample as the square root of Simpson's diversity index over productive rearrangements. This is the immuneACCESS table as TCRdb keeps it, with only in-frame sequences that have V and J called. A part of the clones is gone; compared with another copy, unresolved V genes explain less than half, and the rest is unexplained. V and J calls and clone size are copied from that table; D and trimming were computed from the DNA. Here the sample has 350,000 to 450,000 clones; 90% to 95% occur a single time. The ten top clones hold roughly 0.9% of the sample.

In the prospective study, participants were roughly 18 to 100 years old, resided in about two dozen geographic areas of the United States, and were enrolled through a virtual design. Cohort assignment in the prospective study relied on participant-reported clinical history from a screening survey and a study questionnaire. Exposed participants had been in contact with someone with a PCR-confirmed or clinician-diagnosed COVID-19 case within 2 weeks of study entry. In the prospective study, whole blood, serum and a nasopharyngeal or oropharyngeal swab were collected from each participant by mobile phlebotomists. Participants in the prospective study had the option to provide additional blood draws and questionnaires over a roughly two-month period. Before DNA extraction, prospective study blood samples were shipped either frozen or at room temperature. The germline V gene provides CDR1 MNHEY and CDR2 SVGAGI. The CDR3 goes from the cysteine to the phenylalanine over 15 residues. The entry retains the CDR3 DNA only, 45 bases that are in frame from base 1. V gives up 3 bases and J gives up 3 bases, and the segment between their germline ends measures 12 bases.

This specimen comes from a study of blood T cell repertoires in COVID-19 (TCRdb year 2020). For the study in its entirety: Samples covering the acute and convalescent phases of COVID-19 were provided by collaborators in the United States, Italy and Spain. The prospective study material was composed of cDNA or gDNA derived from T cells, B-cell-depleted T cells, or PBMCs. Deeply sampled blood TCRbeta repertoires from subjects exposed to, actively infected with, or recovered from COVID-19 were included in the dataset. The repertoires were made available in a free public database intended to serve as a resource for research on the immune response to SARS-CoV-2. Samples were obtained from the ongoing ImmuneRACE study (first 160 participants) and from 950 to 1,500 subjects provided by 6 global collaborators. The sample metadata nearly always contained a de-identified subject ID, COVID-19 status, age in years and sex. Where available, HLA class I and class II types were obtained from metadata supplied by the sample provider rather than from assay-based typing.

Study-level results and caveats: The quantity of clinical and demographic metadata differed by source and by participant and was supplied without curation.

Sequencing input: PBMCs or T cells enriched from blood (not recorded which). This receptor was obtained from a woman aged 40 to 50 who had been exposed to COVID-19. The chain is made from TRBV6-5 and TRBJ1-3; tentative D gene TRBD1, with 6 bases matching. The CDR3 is CASSYGGAVGNTIYF. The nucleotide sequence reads TGTGCCAGCAGTTATGGGGGCGCAGTTGGAAACACCATATATTTT.